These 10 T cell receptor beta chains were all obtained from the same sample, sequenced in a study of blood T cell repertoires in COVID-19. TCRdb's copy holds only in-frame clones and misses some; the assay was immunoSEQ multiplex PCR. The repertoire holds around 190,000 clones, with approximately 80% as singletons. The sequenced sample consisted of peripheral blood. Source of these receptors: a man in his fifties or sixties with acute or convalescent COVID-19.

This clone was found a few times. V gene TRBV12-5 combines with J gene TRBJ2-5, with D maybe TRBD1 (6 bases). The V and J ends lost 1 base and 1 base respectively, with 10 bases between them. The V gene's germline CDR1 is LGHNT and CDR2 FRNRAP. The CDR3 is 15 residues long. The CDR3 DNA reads TGTGCTAGTGGTTTGGGCACAGGGCCCCAAGAGACCCAGTACTTC. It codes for CASGLGTGPQETQYF.

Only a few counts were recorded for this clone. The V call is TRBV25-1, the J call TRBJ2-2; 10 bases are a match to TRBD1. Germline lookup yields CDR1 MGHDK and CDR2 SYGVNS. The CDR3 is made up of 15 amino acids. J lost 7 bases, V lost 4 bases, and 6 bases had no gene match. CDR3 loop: CASSARDRGYGELFF. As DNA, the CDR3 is TGTGCCAGCAGTGCAAGGGACAGGGGATACGGGGAGCTGTTTTTT.

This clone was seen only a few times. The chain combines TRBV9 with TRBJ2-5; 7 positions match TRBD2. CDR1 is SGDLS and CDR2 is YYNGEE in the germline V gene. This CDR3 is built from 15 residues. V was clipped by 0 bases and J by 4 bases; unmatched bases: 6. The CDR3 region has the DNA TGTGCCAGCAGCGTAGGTTGGGAGGGCGGAGAGACCCAGTACTTC. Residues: CASSVGWEGGETQYF.

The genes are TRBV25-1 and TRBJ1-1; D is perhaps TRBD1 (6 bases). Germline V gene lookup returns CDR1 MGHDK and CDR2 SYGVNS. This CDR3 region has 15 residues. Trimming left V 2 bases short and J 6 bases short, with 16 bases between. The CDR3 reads CASSENRAGGPEAFF. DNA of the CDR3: TGTGCCAGCAGTGAAAACAGGGCGGGGGGCCCTGAAGCTTTCTTT.

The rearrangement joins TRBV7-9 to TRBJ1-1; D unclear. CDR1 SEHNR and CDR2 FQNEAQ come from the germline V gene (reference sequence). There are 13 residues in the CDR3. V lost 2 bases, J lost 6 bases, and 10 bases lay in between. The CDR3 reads CASSLFSPPEAFF. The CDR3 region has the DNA TGTGCCAGCAGCTTATTTAGTCCGCCTGAAGCTTTCTTT.

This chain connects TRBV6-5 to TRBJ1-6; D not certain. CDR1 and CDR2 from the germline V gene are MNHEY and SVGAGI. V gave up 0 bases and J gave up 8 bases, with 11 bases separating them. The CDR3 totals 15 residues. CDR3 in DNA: TGTGCCAGCAGTTACTCGAGTTCTTTGGATTCACCCCTCCACTTT. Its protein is CASSYSSSLDSPLHF.

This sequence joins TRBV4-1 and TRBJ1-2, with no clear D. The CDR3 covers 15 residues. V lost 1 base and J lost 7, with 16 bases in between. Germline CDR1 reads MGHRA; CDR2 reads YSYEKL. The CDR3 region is CASSQVGGRAGGYTF. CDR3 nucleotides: TGCGCCAGCAGCCAAGTAGGCGGACGCGCGGGTGGCTACACCTTC.

CDR3 sequence: CSGTGGEKLFF. CDR3 bases: TGCAGTGGGACAGGGGGTGAAAAACTGTTTTTT. The chain has TRBV20-1 and TRBJ1-4; 10 bases line up with TRBD1. CDR1 is DFQATT and CDR2 is SNEGSKA in the germline V gene (reference sequence). CDR3 length: 11 amino acids. J gave up 7 bases and V 7 bases, and 0 bases lay outside the gene matches.

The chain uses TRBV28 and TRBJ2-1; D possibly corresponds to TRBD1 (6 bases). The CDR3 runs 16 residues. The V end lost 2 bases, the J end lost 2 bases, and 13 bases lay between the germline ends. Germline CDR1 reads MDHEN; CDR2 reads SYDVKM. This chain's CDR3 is CASSLGDINPYNEQFF. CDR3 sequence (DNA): TGTGCCAGCAGTTTAGGGGACATTAACCCCTACAATGAGCAGTTCTTC.

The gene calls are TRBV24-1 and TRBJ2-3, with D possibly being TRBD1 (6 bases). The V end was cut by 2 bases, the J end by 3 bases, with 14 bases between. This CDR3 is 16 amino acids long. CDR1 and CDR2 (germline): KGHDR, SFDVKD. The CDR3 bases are TGTGCCACCAGTGATTCCCGAAGGGGGTTGACAGATACGCAGTATTTT. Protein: CATSDSRRGLTDTQYF.